The sequence of this TCR beta chain was determined in a study of T cell responses to AZD1222 COVID-19 vaccine. A few counts support this clone. Its antigen remains unidentified. Assay: immunoSEQ multiplex PCR; the TCRdb copy retains only in-frame clones and omits some. The profile shows 140,000 to 150,000 clones, approximately 90% of them singletons. Germline V lookup: CDR1 SEHNR, CDR2 FQNEAQ (reference sequence). V lost 7 bases, J lost 5 bases, and 20 bases lay in between. There are 15 residues in the CDR3. Pooled in the analysis were second doses at about 4 or about 12 weeks. Regarding the study as a whole: White British ancestry dominated among donors, who included more females, and clonal diversity was possibly underestimated. Spike-spanning, vaccine-associated CD4 TCRs were dominant at 160-218 and 743-854. Spike-specific TCR breadth and depth grew following two AZD1222 doses.

The sequenced sample was peripheral blood, obtained 28 days after the second AZD1222 dose. This chain links TRBV7-9 with TRBJ2-5; weak D call: TRBD1 (6 bases). The source of this sequence is an adult who received the AZD1222 COVID-19 vaccine. Here the CDR3 DNA reads TGTGCCAGCACTATTTCGACAGGCTCCCTGGAGACCCAGTACTTC. This gives the protein CASTISTGSLETQYF. The variable domain in full, completed from reference TRBV7-9 and TRBJ2-5, reads DTGVSQNPRHKITKRGQNVTFRCDPISEHNRLYWYRQTLGQGPEFLTYFQNEAQLEKSRLLSDRFSAERPKGSFSTLEIQRTEQGDSAMYLCASTISTGSLETQYFGPGTRLLVL.